These 14 T cell receptor beta chains originate from one sample sequenced in a study of control samples from healthy donors and cancer patients. This table comes from immunoSEQ multiplex PCR, and its TCRdb copy is limited to in-frame clones, with some not included. In the table there are roughly 160,000 clones, around 96% of which are singletons. The sequenced sample consisted of blood. These receptors were taken from a woman aged 25 to 39 in good health.

The rearrangement joins TRBV6-5 to TRBJ2-3; D uncertain. The germline V and J ends were trimmed by 2 bases and 4 bases, with 10 bases remaining between them. Germline CDR1 MNHEY, CDR2 SVGAGI. This CDR3 region has 14 residues. The CDR3 protein is CASSYRGWADTQYF. CDR3 in DNA: TGTGCCAGCAGTTACCGTGGTTGGGCAGATACGCAGTATTTT.

The chain couples TRBV14 to TRBJ2-3; D gene unclear. This CDR3 is built from 14 residues. Germline V gene data show CDR1 as SGHDN and CDR2 as FVKESK. Between the trimmed V and J ends, which lost 4 bases and 2 bases, there was a span of 10 bases. CDR3 residues: CASSPTVFTDTQYF. CDR3 DNA sequence: TGTGCCAGCAGCCCGACGGTTTTCACAGATACGCAGTATTTT.

J is TRBJ1-6 and V is TRBV30; D perhaps matches TRBD1 (5 bases). Between the trimmed V and J ends, which lost 0 bases and 11 bases, there was a span of 11 bases. Germline V lookup: CDR1 GTSNPN, CDR2 SVGIG (reference sequence). This CDR3 is built from 13 residues. Here the CDR3 DNA reads TGTGCCTGGAGTGTTGGGACCGGGGCACCCCTCCACTTT. This codes for CAWSVGTGAPLHF.

The chain joins TRBV27 to TRBJ2-5, with 8 bases identical to TRBD2. This CDR3 region has 14 residues. In germline, CDR1 is MNHEY, CDR2 SMNVEV (reference sequence). Trimming removed 3 bases from V and 2 bases from J; junction bases left unmatched: 2. As DNA, the CDR3 is TGTGCCAGCAGTTTGCAGCGGGAGCAAGAGACCCAGTACTTC. Protein sequence: CASSLQREQETQYF.

The rearrangement joins TRBV6-1 to TRBJ1-1, with a weak D call TRBD1 (5 bases). The CDR3 runs to 13 residues. Deletions cut 2 bases from V and 11 bases from J, with 15 bases between. The V gene's germline CDR1 is MNHNS and CDR2 SASEGT. The CDR3 here is CASSEYEGTSAFF. The CDR3 DNA is TGTGCCAGCAGTGAATACGAGGGGACTTCGGCTTTCTTT.

This clone appeared once. The gene calls are TRBV7-9 and TRBJ2-2, with a possible D match to TRBD1 (6 bases). Germline assignment: CDR1 SEHNR and CDR2 FQNEAQ (reference sequence). Between the trimmed V and J ends, which lost 5 bases and 6 bases, there was a span of 13 bases. The CDR3 loop spans 14 amino acids. The CDR3 sequence: CASSTNRVPGELFF. The CDR3 nucleotides read TGTGCCAGCAGCACAAACAGGGTTCCCGGGGAGCTGTTTTTT.

The rearrangement uses TRBV6-5 and TRBJ2-5, with D maybe TRBD1 (5 bases). Trimming took off 2 bases at V and 5 bases at J, with 15 bases between the two ends. The CDR3 runs 15 residues. Germline V gene lookup returns CDR1 MNHEY and CDR2 SVGAGI. This chain's CDR3 is CASSYGGRAVETQYF. The CDR3 region has the DNA TGTGCCAGCAGTTACGGTGGCAGGGCGGTGGAGACCCAGTACTTC.

The chain combines TRBV5-1 with TRBJ2-1, with D tentatively TRBD1 (6 bases). The V and J ends lost 5 bases and 6 bases respectively, with 15 bases between them. Germline V CDR1 and CDR2: SGHRS, YFSETQ. This CDR3 contains 14 residues. CDR3 loop: CASSQGQGTNEQFF. Here the CDR3 DNA reads TGCGCCAGCAGTCAGGGGCAGGGGACCAATGAGCAGTTCTTC.

The chain employs TRBV7-8 and TRBJ1-3; D not resolved. Germline V gene sequence: CDR1 SGHVS, CDR2 FQNEAQ. V lost 5 bases, J lost 0 bases, and 11 bases lay in between. This CDR3 is 15 amino acids long. The DNA of the CDR3 is TGTGCCAGCAGCCAACGCAGCCTCTCTGGAAACACCATATATTTT. Its translation is CASSQRSLSGNTIYF.

The rearrangement joins TRBV18 to TRBJ1-1; maybe TRBD1 (5 bases). Looked up from germline, CDR1 is KGHSH and CDR2 is LQKENI. This CDR3 region has 14 residues. The V end was cut by 2 bases, the J end by 5 bases, with 12 bases between. CDR3 bases: TGTGCCAGCTCACCAGGGAGGGGAGGGACTGAAGCTTTCTTT. Its translation is CASSPGRGGTEAFF.

The chain employs TRBV9 and TRBJ2-2, with TRBD1 matching 8 bases. Trimming took 0 bases from V and 0 from J; bases not matched to a gene: 4. This CDR3 is built from 17 residues. The germline V gene has CDR1 SGDLS and CDR2 YYNGEE. CDR3 sequence reads: CASSVAGTGANTGELFF. DNA for the CDR3: TGTGCCAGCAGCGTAGCCGGGACAGGCGCGAACACCGGGGAGCTGTTTTTT.

The V call is TRBV28, the J call TRBJ1-5; 9 nucleotides line up with TRBD1. The V gene's germline CDR1 is MDHEN and CDR2 SYDVKM. There are 18 residues in the CDR3. V shed 1 base, J shed 1 base, and the junction held 8 bases outside the gene matches. The CDR3 DNA reads TGTGCCAGCAGTTTATTGGGGACAGGGAGGAGGAGCAATCAGCCCCAGCATTTT. Encoded protein: CASSLLGTGRRSNQPQHF.

This chain uses TRBV7-9 with TRBJ1-1, with D possibly matching TRBD1 (5 bases). CDR1 SEHNR and CDR2 FQNEAQ come from the germline V gene (reference sequence). V lost 4 bases and J lost 1, with 13 bases in between. This CDR3 spans 15 amino acids. Here the CDR3 DNA reads TGTGCCAGCAGCTGGGCAGGGCCCAGGAACACTGAAGCTTTCTTT. Protein sequence: CASSWAGPRNTEAFF.

The rearrangement links TRBV19 to TRBJ2-6; D gene uncertain. The germline V gene encodes CDR1 LNHDA and CDR2 SQIVND (reference sequence). The CDR3 has 18 amino acids. Trimming removed 5 bases at V and 0 bases at J, with 17 bases between. Here the CDR3 DNA reads TGTGCCAGTAGTGCTGCGCTTGGTATTAGCTCTGGGGCCAACGTCCTGACTTTC. It encodes CASSAALGISSGANVLTF.